The rows below give T cell receptor beta chains drawn from one sample of a study of blood T cell repertoires in COVID-19. The data were produced by immunoSEQ multiplex PCR, yet TCRdb's version contains in-frame clones alone and is incomplete. The sample consists of about 200,000 clones, 89% of them appearing once. Sequencing used PBMCs or T cells enriched from blood (not recorded which). The receptors originated from a woman aged 18 to 35 who had recovered from COVID-19. Each CDR3 is given with its conserved first and last residue. A D gene is named only where the DNA matches it firmly. Some rows have no size entry. The others give once, few or many, or a class for an expanded clone.

v_gene	d_gene	abundance	j_gene	CDR3aa	CDR3nt
TRBV7-2	.	.	TRBJ1-4	CASSRTPGGLMFF	TGTGCCAGCAGTAGAACCCCCGGGGGGCTCATGTTTTTT
TRBV3-1/TRBV3-2	TRBD1	.	TRBJ2-3	CASSQRSGGLDTQYF	TGTGCCAGCAGCCAACGCTCAGGGGGCTTAGATACGCAGTATTTT
TRBV7-9	TRBD1	.	TRBJ2-3	CASTIPSGQGLHTQYF	TGTGCCAGCACAATCCCCTCCGGACAGGGTCTCCATACGCAGTATTTT
TRBV2	TRBD1	.	TRBJ1-3	CASSEQGASGNTIYF	TGTGCCAGCAGTGAACAGGGGGCATCAGGAAACACCATATATTTT
TRBV27	TRBD1	.	TRBJ1-5	CASSSSTGVGNQPQHF	TGTGCCAGCAGTTCCTCCACAGGGGTGGGCAATCAGCCCCAGCATTTT
TRBV30	.	.	TRBJ1-2	CAWATRTATGINYGYTF	TGTGCCTGGGCCACTCGGACAGCCACTGGGATTAACTATGGCTACACCTTC
TRBV19	.	.	TRBJ1-1	CASSIGPNTEAFF	TGTGCCAGTAGTATTGGGCCGAACACTGAAGCTTTCTTT
TRBV29-1	.	.	TRBJ1-3	CSVAVGNTIYF	TGCAGCGTCGCGGTCGGAAACACCATATATTTT
TRBV28	TRBD2	.	TRBJ2-3	CASGPLVSVGGTPGDTQYF	TGTGCCAGCGGCCCTCTGGTATCGGTCGGGGGGACTCCTGGGGATACGCAGTATTTT
TRBV30	.	.	TRBJ1-6	CAWTGSGNSPLHF	TGTGCCTGGACAGGGTCCGGTAATTCACCCCTCCACTTT
TRBV24-1	.	.	TRBJ2-3	CATSDPTSTDTQYF	TGTGCCACCAGTGACCCAACTAGCACAGATACGCAGTATTTT
TRBV10-3	TRBD1	.	TRBJ1-1	CAIRQGGQSEAFF	TGTGCCATCAGGCAGGGGGGTCAGAGTGAAGCTTTCTTT
TRBV6-5	TRBD1	.	TRBJ1-2	CASSTGTGGYGYTF	TGTGCCAGCAGTACCGGGACAGGAGGCTATGGCTACACCTTC
TRBV11-2	TRBD1	.	TRBJ2-1	CASSSHRGGEQFF	TGTGCCAGCAGCTCTCACAGGGGTGGTGAGCAGTTCTTC
TRBV28	.	.	TRBJ1-1	CASSPGGGTEAFF	TGTGCCAGCAGTCCGGGGGGTGGCACTGAAGCTTTCTTT
TRBV29-1	TRBD2	once	TRBJ2-7	CSVSGGTSSYEQYF	TGCAGCGTTAGCGGGGGAACATCTTCCTACGAGCAGTACTTC
TRBV12-3/TRBV12-4	.	.	TRBJ2-2	CASSLQGTGELFF	TGTGCCAGCAGTTTACAGGGAACCGGGGAGCTGTTTTTT
TRBV6-5	.	few	TRBJ1-5	CASSPPGQGNQPQHF	TGTGCCAGCAGTCCACCGGGACAAGGCAATCAGCCCCAGCATTTT
TRBV5-5	TRBD1	.	TRBJ2-7	CASSSGQVKTSYEQYF	TGTGCCAGCAGCTCGGGACAGGTAAAAACCTCCTACGAGCAGTACTTC
TRBV5-4	TRBD1	once	TRBJ1-1	CASSIRTGGVGTEAFF	TGTGCCAGCAGCATCAGAACAGGGGGTGTTGGCACTGAAGCTTTCTTT
TRBV5-6	.	.	TRBJ1-5	CASSLMSDGWNQPQHF	TGTGCCAGCAGCTTGATGTCCGACGGGTGGAATCAGCCCCAGCATTTT
TRBV9	.	.	TRBJ1-3	CASSVGGLRNTIYF	TGTGCCAGCAGCGTAGGGGGGCTCCGAAACACCATATATTTT
TRBV4-2	.	few	TRBJ1-2	CASSRGGASNYGYTF	TGTGCCAGCAGCCGAGGCGGGGCCTCTAACTATGGCTACACCTTC
TRBV21-1	.	.	TRBJ1-6	CASLADRDPYNSPLHF	TGTGCCAGTCTTGCTGACAGGGACCCCTATAATTCACCCCTCCACTTT
TRBV2	TRBD1	.	TRBJ2-7	CASRLRDRGSEQYF	TGTGCCAGCAGACTCCGGGACAGGGGGTCCGAGCAGTACTTC
TRBV19	.	.	TRBJ2-6	CASSTQSLGAGANVLTF	TGTGCCAGTAGTACCCAGAGTCTCGGGGCTGGGGCCAACGTCCTGACTTTC
TRBV7-9	TRBD1	.	TRBJ1-6	CASSFGTGDNSYNSPLHF	TGTGCCAGCAGCTTCGGGACAGGTGACAACTCCTATAATTCACCCCTCCACTTT
TRBV30	.	.	TRBJ1-4	CAVGTFEKLFF	TGTGCCGTGGGGACTTTTGAAAAACTGTTTTTT
TRBV29-1	TRBD1	.	TRBJ1-2	CRAGQGNMGYTF	TGCAGAGCAGGACAGGGCAACATGGGCTACACCTTC
TRBV7-9	TRBD1	.	TRBJ1-5	CASSLAGTASNQPQHF	TGTGCCAGCAGCTTAGCCGGGACAGCTAGCAATCAGCCCCAGCATTTT
TRBV18	.	.	TRBJ2-1	CASSPQGSSYNEQFF	TGTGCCAGCTCCCCTCAGGGAAGCTCCTACAATGAGCAGTTCTTC
TRBV6-5	.	.	TRBJ2-7	CASSYGQGRTYEQYF	TGTGCCAGCAGTTACGGCCAGGGGAGAACCTACGAGCAGTACTTC
TRBV2	.	.	TRBJ1-6	CASSKDQGYNSPLHF	TGTGCCAGCAGTAAAGACCAGGGGTATAATTCACCCCTCCACTTT
TRBV28	.	.	TRBJ1-2	CASRREQGSYGYTF	TGTGCCAGCAGGCGAGAACAGGGCTCCTATGGCTACACCTTC
TRBV28	.	.	TRBJ1-2	CASSLGARGWYGYTF	TGTGCCAGCAGTTTGGGGGCGAGGGGTTGGTATGGCTACACCTTC
TRBV11-2	TRBD1	.	TRBJ1-1	CASSQKGQGGEAFF	TGTGCCAGCAGCCAGAAAGGACAGGGAGGAGAAGCTTTCTTT
TRBV5-1	.	.	TRBJ2-1	CASSLGAGNEQFF	TGCGCCAGCAGCTTGGGGGCGGGCAATGAGCAGTTCTTC
TRBV18	.	few	TRBJ2-2	CASSRAPGQNTGELFF	TGTGCCAGCTCACGGGCACCGGGACAAAACACCGGGGAGCTGTTTTTT
TRBV27	.	once	TRBJ2-2	CASSLGRNTGELFF	TGTGCCAGCAGTTTAGGCAGGAACACCGGGGAGCTGTTTTTT
TRBV19	TRBD1	.	TRBJ1-6	CASSMGQGNSPLHF	TGTGCCAGTAGCATGGGACAGGGGAATTCACCCCTCCACTTT
TRBV9	TRBD1	.	TRBJ1-2	CASSGGQPFGGYTF	TGTGCCAGCAGCGGGGGACAGCCGTTCGGTGGCTACACCTTC
TRBV5-1	.	.	TRBJ1-6	CASSQDGPMRDNSPLHF	TGCGCCAGCAGTCAGGACGGACCCATGAGGGATAATTCACCCCTCCACTTT
TRBV27	.	.	TRBJ2-2	CASGRRGRNTGELFF	TGTGCCAGTGGGAGGAGGGGCAGGAACACCGGGGAGCTGTTTTTT
TRBV3-1/TRBV3-2	.	.	TRBJ1-2	CASSPASRVEGYTF	TGTGCCAGCAGCCCTGCGTCCAGGGTAGAGGGCTACACCTTC
TRBV28	TRBD1	.	TRBJ2-7	CASSSQGVAVYEQYF	TGTGCCAGCAGCTCACAGGGGGTTGCTGTCTACGAGCAGTACTTC
TRBV18	.	.	TRBJ1-1	CASSPDILNTEAFF	TGTGCCAGCTCACCCGACATACTGAACACTGAAGCTTTCTTT
TRBV15	.	.	TRBJ2-5	CATGAQYQETQYF	TGTGCCACCGGTGCACAGTACCAAGAGACCCAGTACTTC
TRBV6-5	.	.	TRBJ1-1	CASSYSGRGPNTEAFF	TGTGCCAGCAGTTACTCGGGCAGGGGCCCTAACACTGAAGCTTTCTTT
TRBV12-3/TRBV12-4	TRBD1	once	TRBJ1-2	CASSSGQLYGYTF	TGTGCCAGCAGTTCGGGACAGCTCTATGGCTACACCTTC
TRBV9	TRBD2	.	TRBJ2-7	CASSVGGGAAYEQYF	TGTGCCAGCAGCGTAGGCGGGGGGGCTGCCTACGAGCAGTACTTC
TRBV2	TRBD1	.	TRBJ1-2	CASSARGHGYTF	TGTGCCAGCAGTGCGAGGGGGCATGGCTACACCTTC
TRBV19	.	.	TRBJ2-2	CASSIGWPNTGELFF	TGTGCCAGTAGTATCGGGTGGCCGAACACCGGGGAGCTGTTTTTT
TRBV24-1	TRBD1	.	TRBJ1-4	CATSDLQGGNEKLFF	TGTGCCACCAGTGACCTCCAGGGGGGTAATGAAAAACTGTTTTTT